This TCR beta chain derives from a study of T cell responses to AZD1222 COVID-19 vaccine. Study overall: Second-dose recipients at about 4 or about 12 weeks were treated as one pooled group. General study findings and limits: Only a handful of people who got AZD1222 tested seropositive at baseline. Most donors were white British, females outnumbered males, and clonal diversity was possibly underestimated. Vaccine-associated CD4 TCRs ranged over spike, dominating at 160-218 and 743-854.

Here immunoSEQ multiplex PCR was the method, and the copy in TCRdb shows in-frame clones only, minus some. The table has some 130,000 clones, more than 85% seen once; the top ten hold around 5%. This CDR3 is built from 14 residues. V was pared by 5 bases and J by 2 bases, with 6 bases of the junction left unmatched. Looked up from germline, CDR1 is LNHDA and CDR2 is SQIVND (reference sequence). Remarks on this clone: Its specificity is unknown.

Sequenced material: peripheral blood, taken on day 0 of AZD1222 vaccination. The chain employs TRBV19 and TRBJ2-7; 7 nucleotides align to TRBD1. This sequence originates from an adult in good health. The CDR3 reads CASSARDRPYEQYF. The CDR3 bases are TGTGCCAGTAGTGCCCGGGACAGACCCTACGAGCAGTACTTC.